Presented here are 28 T cell receptor beta chains from one specimen sequenced in a study of shared clonotypes between healthy human individuals. Some clones are missing from TCRdb's copy, which holds only in-frame ones; the method was immunoSEQ multiplex PCR. The sample holds roughly 810,000 clones, 90% to 98% seen once. Naive CD8 cells were CD45RO-negative, positively selected for CCR7, excluding terminally differentiated effector memory CD45RA+ cells. The source material was naive CD8+ T cells sorted from blood. All receptors come from a man younger than 45 in good health.

On this clone: Other DNA sequences of this sample code for an identical CDR3. The V and J genes are TRBV11-2 and TRBJ2-1; TRBD2 matches 14 bases. Germline-derived CDR1 and CDR2 are SGHAT and FQNNGV. The CDR3 length is 16 residues. V lost 4 bases, J lost 4 bases, and 3 bases stayed unmatched. The CDR3 reads CASSSGTSGSYNEQFF. The CDR3 DNA sequence: TGTGCCAGCAGCTCTGGGACTAGCGGGAGTTACAATGAGCAGTTCTTC.

The CDR3 bases are TGTGCCACCATTCGACAGGGAGTCCACGAGCAGTACTTC. The encoded protein is CATIRQGVHEQYF. The chain has TRBV6-1 and TRBJ2-7, with TRBD1 identical over 7 bases. This CDR3 region has 13 residues. V shed 10 bases and J 5 bases; nucleotides not matched to a gene: 11. Germline CDR1 MNHNS, CDR2 SASEGT.

The chain recombines TRBV11-3 with TRBJ2-1; 7 positions agree with TRBD1. This CDR3 comprises 17 residues. Germline V gene sequence: CDR1 SGHNT, CDR2 YENEEA. V shed 4 bases and J 5 bases; nucleotides not matched to a gene: 14. CDR3 amino acids: CASSSQTPGQNNNEQFF. Here the CDR3 DNA reads TGTGCCAGCAGCTCCCAGACACCGGGACAGAATAACAATGAGCAGTTCTTC.

V gene TRBV5-1 combines with J gene TRBJ2-7, with 7 bases matching TRBD1. Germline lookup yields CDR1 SGHRS and CDR2 YFSETQ. CDR3 length equals 12 residues. The trim removed 4 bases at V and 5 bases at J, leaving 3 bases unmatched. The CDR3 sequence: CASSPGQDEQYF. CDR3 nucleotide sequence: TGCGCCAGCAGCCCTGGACAGGACGAGCAGTACTTC.

The chain recombines TRBV7-2 with TRBJ2-1; TRBD2 matches at 7 bases. Germline V lookup: CDR1 SGHTA, CDR2 FQGNSA. V gave up 3 bases and J gave up 6 bases; unmatched junction bases: 5. This CDR3 is built from 14 residues. As DNA, the CDR3 is TGTGCCAGCAGCTTGGCCCCTAGCGGCAATGAGCAGTTCTTC. This sequence encodes CASSLAPSGNEQFF.

The chain carries TRBV5-1 and TRBJ2-7; 16 nucleotides match TRBD2. Germline trimming cut 3 bases from V and 3 bases from J; bases unmatched to any gene: 9. CDR1 and CDR2 (germline): SGHRS, YFSETQ. This CDR3 is built from 18 residues. Here the CDR3 DNA reads TGCGCCAGCAGCTGGGGACTAGCGGGAGGGCCAATGGACTACGAGCAGTACTTC. Encoded protein: CASSWGLAGGPMDYEQYF.

This chain uses TRBV5-4 with TRBJ2-2, with D possibly being TRBD2 (6 bases). V dropped 2 bases and J dropped 6 bases, with 11 bases sitting between them. The CDR3 is made up of 14 amino acids. The germline V gene encodes CDR1 SGHNT and CDR2 YYREEE (reference sequence). In nucleotides, the CDR3 is TGTGCCAGCAGCTTTTGGAGGGTCGCCGGGGAGCTGTTTTTT. Its translation is CASSFWRVAGELFF.

The chain uses TRBV9 and TRBJ2-2; TRBD1 matches 10 bases. CDR3 size: 14 residues. V lost 4 bases, J lost 13 bases, and 10 bases stayed unmatched. In germline, CDR1 is SGDLS, CDR2 YYNGEE. The CDR3 region has the DNA TGTGCCAGCAGCCCCCACGGGACAGGGGAGGGGCTGTTTTTT. This translates into CASSPHGTGEGLFF.

The V gene is TRBV4-3, the J gene TRBJ2-7; TRBD1 matches 8 bases. The CDR3 has 16 amino acids. V shed 0 bases, J shed 6 bases, and the junction held 10 bases outside the gene matches. Germline V gene lookup returns CDR1 LGHNA and CDR2 YSLEER. CDR3 amino acids: CASSQDSRQGAGEQYF. The CDR3 DNA is TGCGCCAGCAGCCAAGATTCTCGGCAGGGGGCGGGCGAGCAGTACTTC.

The J gene is TRBJ2-4, the V gene TRBV7-6; 10 nucleotides align to TRBD2. Trimming at V came to 4 bases and at J to 8 bases, leaving 11 bases not matched to a gene. This CDR3 contains 16 residues. CDR1 is SGHVS and CDR2 is FNYEAQ in the germline V gene. CDR3 protein: CASSSLTSGTGDIQYF. The CDR3 DNA sequence: TGTGCCAGCAGCTCTTTAACTAGCGGGACTGGGGACATTCAGTACTTC.

V gene TRBV14 combines with J gene TRBJ1-3; D is unclear. The CDR3 totals 15 residues. The germline CDR1 and CDR2 sequences are SGHDN and FVKESK. Trimming left V 1 base short and J 0 bases short, with 7 bases between. The DNA for the CDR3 is TGTGCCAGCAGCCAAGCCAGGTTCTCTGGAAACACCATATATTTT. This gives the protein CASSQARFSGNTIYF. The whole variable domain, filled in from reference TRBV14 and TRBJ1-3, reads EAGVTQFPSHSVIEKGQTVTLRCDPISGHDNLYWYRRVMGKEIKFLLHFVKESKQDESGMPNNRFLAERTGGTYSTLKVQPAELEDSGVYFCASSQARFSGNTIYFGEGSWLTVV.

The DNA for the CDR3 is TGTGCCAGCAGCGCGCGACCCCAGGACTACACCGGGGAGCTGTTTTTT. This gives the protein CASSARPQDYTGELFF. The chain carries TRBV9 and TRBJ2-2; the D gene is possibly TRBD2 (5 bases). In germline, CDR1 is SGDLS, CDR2 YYNGEE. The V gene lost 3 bases and the J gene lost 3 bases, with 15 bases spanning the gap. The CDR3 has 16 amino acids.

This clone was seen only once. The V call is TRBV2, the J call TRBJ2-5, with D tentatively TRBD2 (6 bases). V dropped 8 bases and J dropped 5 bases, with 9 bases sitting between them. CDR3 length equals 11 residues. The germline V gene has CDR1 SNHLY and CDR2 FYNNEI. DNA of the CDR3: TGTGCCAGCCCACGGGGGGAGACCCAGTACTTC. This translates into CASPRGETQYF.

The sample holds one count of this clone. The V and J genes are TRBV10-2 and TRBJ2-7, with 7 bases fitting TRBD2. After removal of 3 bases from V and 4 bases from J, the junction contained 9 bases not matched to a gene. There are 15 residues in the CDR3. Germline V lookup: CDR1 WSHSY, CDR2 SAAADI. Here the CDR3 reads CASSDRGSGDYEQYF. Here the CDR3 DNA reads TGCGCCAGCAGTGATCGCGGGAGTGGCGATTACGAGCAGTACTTC.

This chain uses TRBV13 with TRBJ2-5, with 7 bases fitting TRBD1. The CDR3 is 16 amino acids. With 1 base clipped from V and 5 bases from J, the junction kept 10 bases outside the gene matches. CDR1 is PRHDT and CDR2 is FYEKMQ in the germline V gene (reference sequence). The CDR3 DNA is TGTGCCAGCAGCTTAGTAGGTAAAATGGGACAGGAGACCCAGTACTTC. Protein: CASSLVGKMGQETQYF.

The chain combines TRBV7-9 with TRBJ2-4; 7 bases match TRBD1. The CDR3 totals 19 residues. V lost 1 base and J lost 5; bases outside the gene matches: 17. Germline V gives CDR1 SEHNR, CDR2 FQNEAQ (reference sequence). The CDR3 loop reads CASSLGNKGQAWLQNIQYF. The CDR3 region has the DNA TGTGCCAGCAGCTTAGGGAATAAAGGACAGGCTTGGCTGCAAAACATTCAGTACTTC.

This rearrangement joins TRBV6-1 to TRBJ2-7; no definite D call. Looked up from germline, CDR1 is MNHNS and CDR2 is SASEGT. The V gene lost 0 bases and the J gene lost 2 bases, with 8 bases spanning the gap. This CDR3 comprises 14 residues. In nucleotides, the CDR3 is TGTGCCAGCAGTGAAGCGGGGAACACCTACGAGCAGTACTTC. Residues: CASSEAGNTYEQYF.

The chain links TRBV5-6 to TRBJ2-7; weak D call: TRBD2 (5 bases). Trimming shortened V by 0 bases and J by 5 bases, and 9 bases separated the two germline ends. This CDR3 contains 13 residues. Germline V gives CDR1 SGHDT, CDR2 YYEEEE. CDR3 nucleotides: TGTGCCAGCAGCTTGGGGGGAGTCCACGAGCAGTACTTC. This translates into CASSLGGVHEQYF.

The chain employs TRBV7-8 and TRBJ2-7, with 10 positions matching TRBD2. Losses at the gene ends were 3 bases for V and 3 bases for J; bases not matched to a gene: 5. The germline CDR1 and CDR2 sequences are SGHVS and FQNEAQ. The CDR3 runs to 15 residues. The CDR3: CASSLTPSGSYEQYF. CDR3 nucleotides: TGTGCCAGCAGCTTGACACCTAGCGGGAGCTACGAGCAGTACTTC.

This clone was recorded only once. The chain links TRBV13 to TRBJ2-7; D perhaps matches TRBD1 (8 bases). CDR3 length: 14 residues. Per germline, CDR1 PRHDT and CDR2 FYEKMQ (reference sequence). V was clipped by 6 bases and J by 6 bases, with 18 bases between them. CDR3 region: CASRGQEGEGEQYF. In DNA form, the CDR3 reads TGTGCCAGCAGGGGACAGGAGGGGGAGGGCGAGCAGTACTTC.

The gene calls are TRBV7-9 and TRBJ2-2; D might be TRBD2 (5 bases). Germline V gene data show CDR1 as SEHNR and CDR2 as FQNEAQ (reference sequence). The CDR3 is made up of 11 amino acids. The CDR3 loop reads CAAEGTGELFF. The CDR3 DNA is TGTGCGGCCGAGGGAACCGGGGAGCTGTTTTTT.

V gene TRBV7-9 combines with J gene TRBJ2-7; TRBD1 might be the D (5 bases). With 1 base removed from V and 3 bases from J, the gap between germline ends came to 16 bases. The germline V gene has CDR1 SEHNR and CDR2 FQNEAQ (reference sequence). This CDR3 region has 16 residues. This chain's CDR3 is CASSLGRAGLSYEQYF. The CDR3, as DNA: TGTGCCAGCAGCTTAGGTCGAGCAGGGCTAAGCTACGAGCAGTACTTC.

This chain connects TRBV19 to TRBJ1-1; possibly TRBD1 for D (5 bases). The CDR3 covers 14 residues. The germline gives CDR1 LNHDA, CDR2 SQIVND (reference sequence). The V end was cut by 4 bases, the J end by 1 base, with 10 bases between. The CDR3 DNA sequence: TGTGCCAGTAGTAAACAAGGGACGAACACTGAAGCTTTCTTT. Protein sequence: CASSKQGTNTEAFF.

V usage is TRBV5-1 and J usage is TRBJ2-5; 11 nucleotides match TRBD1. The CDR3 runs to 15 residues. Trimming cost V 3 bases and J 4 bases; bases outside gene matches: 5. Germline-derived CDR1 and CDR2 are SGHRS and YFSETQ. Written as DNA, the CDR3 is TGCGCCAGCAGCTCTCCGGGACAGGGGGGAGAGACCCAGTACTTC. This gives the protein CASSSPGQGGETQYF.

The rearrangement uses TRBV27 and TRBJ2-3, with 10 bases that match TRBD2. Losses at the gene ends were 3 bases for V and 3 bases for J; bases not matched to a gene: 9. The CDR3 is made up of 17 amino acids. The V gene's germline CDR1 is MNHEY and CDR2 SMNVEV (reference sequence). The CDR3 spells CASSLLAGVSGTDTQYF. CDR3 DNA sequence: TGTGCCAGCAGTTTGCTAGCGGGAGTTTCAGGTACAGATACGCAGTATTTT.

The chain joins TRBV7-6 to TRBJ2-7; D might be TRBD1 (6 bases). V gave up 4 bases and J gave up 2 bases, with 15 bases separating them. The germline V gene has CDR1 SGHVS and CDR2 FNYEAQ. CDR3 length equals 15 residues. The CDR3, as DNA: TGTGCCAGCAGCTATGGGGGCCCTCCTGCCTACGAGCAGTACTTC. It yields the protein CASSYGGPPAYEQYF.

The V gene is TRBV4-1, the J gene TRBJ2-3; 7 bases map to TRBD2. The length of the CDR3 is 16 residues. With V trimmed by 2 bases and J by 5 bases, 10 bases remained unmatched. Germline CDR1 and CDR2: MGHRA and YSYEKL. The CDR3 DNA reads TGCGCCAGCAGCCAACCGTCTAGCGGAACTAGAGATACGCAGTATTTT. This encodes CASSQPSSGTRDTQYF.

The chain employs TRBV2 and TRBJ2-7, with D unresolved. Trimming stripped 8 bases from V and 4 bases from J, with 9 bases between. The CDR3 extends over 11 amino acids. CDR1 is SNHLY, CDR2 FYNNEI, per germline. CDR3 protein: CASLGLYEQYF. DNA for the CDR3: TGTGCCAGCTTAGGGTTATACGAGCAGTACTTC.